The 30 T cell receptor beta chains reported below all come from one sample, sequenced in a study of vaccination effects on CD4 cells after COVID-19 (dated 2022 in TCRdb). The library was built by means of the immunoSEQ multiplex PCR assay. TCRdb's version of the immuneACCESS table is confined to in-frame rearrangements and falls short of the full clone set. An unresolved V gene accounts for under half of the shortfall where checked; the remainder is of unknown origin. The sample records 24,000 or so clones, approximately 73% of which are singletons. The leading ten clones occupy under 5.5% of the sample. To identify antigen-specific CD4+ T cell clonotypes by their expansion, the ViraFEST assay first stimulated PBMC with viral peptide pools and then applied TCR sequencing. After 10 days of culture, CD4+ T cells were isolated with the EasySep CD4+ T cell isolation kit. Negative nucleocapsid antibody results before and after vaccination confirmed that the healthy vaccine recipients had no prior SARS-CoV-2 infection.

Antigens of these TCRs are unknown. The sequenced sample was CD4+ T cells from PBMCs cultured with SARS-CoV-2 spike peptides, obtained before COVID-19 vaccination. Interpreted using the paper, the cell subset or site label stands for: SARS-CoV-2 spike overlapping peptide pool stimulation. The receptors were sampled from a human donor who received a COVID-19 vaccine.

The rearrangement links TRBV5-1 to TRBJ1-3; no clear D gene. CDR3 size: 15 residues. The V and J ends lost 4 bases and 1 base respectively, with 12 bases between them. The V gene's germline CDR1 is SGHRS and CDR2 YFSETQ. The CDR3 DNA reads TGCGCCAGCAGCCCCGGGGAGCCATCTGGAAACACCATATATTTT. Its translation is CASSPGEPSGNTIYF.

The genes are TRBV18 and TRBJ2-5, with D maybe TRBD2 (7 bases). The CDR3 is 13 residues long. V was pared by 9 bases and J by 2 bases, with 13 bases between. Germline loops: CDR1 KGHSH, CDR2 LQKENI. CDR3 sequence: CASGRGAQETQYF. The CDR3 DNA sequence: TGTGCCAGTGGACGGGGGGCTCAAGAGACCCAGTACTTC.

This clone showed up just a few times. The CDR3 protein is CASTYRGQETQYF. The CDR3 coding sequence is TGTGCCAGCACCTACAGGGGTCAAGAGACCCAGTACTTC. The chain joins TRBV5-6 to TRBJ2-5, with TRBD1 identical over 7 bases. Germline V gene lookup returns CDR1 SGHDT and CDR2 YYEEEE. J gave up 2 bases and V 6 bases, and 4 bases lay outside the gene matches. The CDR3 covers 13 residues. Using reference TRBV5-6 and TRBJ2-5 for the parts outside the CDR3, the full variable domain is DAGVTQSPTHLIKTRGQQVTLRCSPKSGHDTVSWYQQALGQGPQFIFQYYEEEERQRGNFPDRFSGHQFPNYSSELNVNALLLGDSALYLCASTYRGQETQYFGPGTRLLVL.

This clone was seen only once. This chain joins TRBV19 and TRBJ2-1; D is perhaps TRBD1 (6 bases). The CDR3 is made up of 16 amino acids. The V gene lost 2 bases and the J gene lost 7 bases, with 18 bases spanning the gap. The germline gives CDR1 LNHDA, CDR2 SQIVND (reference sequence). DNA for the CDR3: TGTGCCAGTAGTATATTCCCCGTACAGGGCAGGAATGAGCAGTTCTTC. It is translated as CASSIFPVQGRNEQFF.

This chain joins TRBV12-5 and TRBJ2-1; TRBD2 aligns across 7 bases. The V segment lost 5 bases and the J segment 0 bases; nucleotides outside the gene matches: 16. Germline V gene data show CDR1 as LGHNT and CDR2 as FRNRAP. This CDR3 has 19 residues. The CDR3 reads CASGTTSRDYLSSYNEQFF. CDR3 DNA sequence: TGTGCTAGTGGTACCACCAGTAGGGACTACCTAAGCTCCTACAATGAGCAGTTCTTC.

The chain recombines TRBV4-1 with TRBJ2-1, with D possibly being TRBD2 (6 bases). Trimming left V 3 bases short and J 4 bases short, with 16 bases between. CDR3 size: 16 residues. The germline gives CDR1 MGHRA, CDR2 YSYEKL. The CDR3 nucleotides read TGCGCCAGCAGCCATATAGCGGTAGAAGTTTACAATGAGCAGTTCTTC. It encodes CASSHIAVEVYNEQFF.

This clone was seen a handful of times. The chain employs TRBV10-3 and TRBJ2-3; possibly TRBD1 for D (7 bases). From germline, CDR1 is ENHRY and CDR2 SYGVKD. The CDR3 spans 16 residues. The V end was cut by 4 bases, the J end by 2 bases, with 16 bases between. The CDR3 here is CAISGGQGGTTDTQYF. DNA for the CDR3: TGTGCCATCAGTGGCGGGCAGGGGGGTACCACAGATACGCAGTATTTT.

The chain uses TRBV7-8 and TRBJ1-1; D not resolved. CDR1 and CDR2 from the germline V gene are SGHVS and FQNEAQ. The CDR3 runs 14 residues. V was cut by 7 bases and J by 4 bases, with 16 bases left in between. The CDR3 reads CASTKTGIGTEAFF. CDR3 in DNA: TGTGCCAGCACCAAAACGGGGATCGGCACTGAAGCTTTCTTT.

This chain connects TRBV7-9 to TRBJ1-1; a weak D match, TRBD1 (6 bases). Germline assignment: CDR1 SEHNR and CDR2 FQNEAQ (reference sequence). Trimming took off 4 bases at V and 0 bases at J, with 6 bases between the two ends. The CDR3 is 13 residues long. The CDR3 spells CASSSGVNTEAFF. The DNA for the CDR3 is TGTGCCAGCAGCTCAGGGGTGAACACTGAAGCTTTCTTT.

The rearrangement joins TRBV7-8 to TRBJ1-5; maybe TRBD1 (6 bases). The germline V gene has CDR1 SGHVS and CDR2 FQNEAQ. This CDR3 contains 16 residues. V lost 1 base, J lost 7 bases, and 17 bases lay in between. CDR3 region: CASSLGRAGAAQPQHF. The CDR3 coding sequence is TGTGCCAGCAGCTTAGGGAGGGCGGGGGCAGCCCAGCCCCAGCATTTT. Complete variable domain (other parts from reference TRBV7-8 and TRBJ1-5): GAGVSQSPRYKVAKRGQDVALRCDPISGHVSLFWYQQALGQGPEFLTYFQNEAQLDKSGLPSDRFFAERPEGSVSTLKIQRTQQEDSAVYLCASSLGRAGAAQPQHFGDGTRLSIL.

V and J are TRBV4-1 and TRBJ1-4; D gene ambiguous. With 4 bases removed from V and 1 base from J, the gap between germline ends came to 7 bases. From germline, CDR1 is MGHRA and CDR2 YSYEKL. The CDR3 runs to 14 residues. CDR3 coding DNA: TGCGCCAGCAGCCGGCAGAGAACTAATGAAAAACTGTTTTTT. It encodes CASSRQRTNEKLFF.

The rearrangement joins TRBV6-5 to TRBJ2-3; the D is unclear. The CDR3 extends over 13 amino acids. With 5 bases removed from V and 7 bases from J, the gap between germline ends came to 13 bases. The germline V gene encodes CDR1 MNHEY and CDR2 SVGAGI. CDR3 region: CASSPLGVNTQYF. Here the CDR3 DNA reads TGTGCCAGCAGTCCCCTCGGTGTGAATACGCAGTATTTT.

The genes are TRBV2 and TRBJ2-6; 8 nucleotides agree with TRBD2. Trimming removed 7 bases from V and 7 bases from J; junction bases left unmatched: 6. This CDR3 spans 14 amino acids. The V gene's germline CDR1 is SNHLY and CDR2 FYNNEI. The chain's CDR3 is CASNQGLGANVLTF. CDR3 in DNA: TGTGCCAGCAATCAGGGACTAGGAGCCAACGTCCTGACTTTC.

Only one count was recorded for this clone. The chain links TRBV29-1 to TRBJ2-2; D is unresolved. Trimming removed 4 bases from V and 5 bases from J, with 8 bases in between. CDR1 SQVTM and CDR2 ANQGSEA come from the germline V gene. The CDR3 contains 12 residues. The CDR3 nucleotides read TGCAGCGTTGGTTCCGGAACCGGGGAGCTGTTTTTT. This codes for CSVGSGTGELFF.

This clone was seen a handful of times. The J gene is TRBJ2-7, the V gene TRBV3-1 (or the pseudogene TRBV3-2); no reliable D call. The germline CDR1 and CDR2 sequences are LGHDT and YNNKEL (reference sequence). Trimming removed 0 bases at V and 0 bases at J, with 12 bases between. The CDR3 length is 16 residues. For the CDR3, the DNA is TGTGCCAGCAGCCAAGATCCGCTGTTCGGCTCCTACGAGCAGTACTTC. Translated: CASSQDPLFGSYEQYF.

The chain employs TRBV6-5 and TRBJ2-7, with D possibly matching TRBD1 (5 bases). Germline V gene sequence: CDR1 MNHEY, CDR2 SVGAGI. The CDR3 consists of 12 residues. V dropped 7 bases and J dropped 3 bases, with 10 bases sitting between them. This CDR3 is CASTRQNYEQYF. The CDR3 DNA sequence: TGTGCCAGCACGAGACAGAACTACGAGCAGTACTTC.

This clone was seen a handful of times. The V call is TRBV7-8, the J call TRBJ1-5; D might be TRBD1 (6 bases). The CDR3 is made up of 15 amino acids. The V end lost 5 bases, the J end lost 4 bases, and 15 bases lay between the germline ends. Germline CDR1 SGHVS, CDR2 FQNEAQ. The CDR3 sequence: CASSPGASFNQPQHF. The CDR3 DNA sequence: TGTGCCAGCAGCCCAGGGGCCAGTTTTAATCAGCCCCAGCATTTT.

The sample holds one count of this clone. This chain links TRBV27 with TRBJ2-5; perhaps TRBD1 as D (6 bases). V lost 7 bases, J lost 1 base, and 16 bases lay in between. Germline CDR1 reads MNHEY; CDR2 reads SMNVEV (reference sequence). The CDR3 spans 15 residues. DNA of the CDR3: TGTGCCAGCAAATACAGGGTGGCGCCCCAAGAGACCCAGTACTTC. Protein sequence: CASKYRVAPQETQYF.

This clone has more than one count but fewer than ten. The genes are TRBV10-3 and TRBJ1-2; tentatively, D is TRBD1 (5 bases). Germline-derived CDR1 and CDR2 are ENHRY and SYGVKD. V lost 6 bases, J lost 7 bases, and 12 bases lay in between. This CDR3 has 12 residues. The chain's CDR3 is CAIRKGGAGYTF. Here the CDR3 DNA reads TGTGCCATCAGAAAAGGAGGGGCTGGCTACACCTTC.

V and J are TRBV6-4 and TRBJ1-1, with a possible D match to TRBD1 (5 bases). CDR3 size: 14 residues. Per germline, CDR1 MRHNA and CDR2 SNTAGT. V was pared by 6 bases and J by 1 base, with 12 bases between. The CDR3 loop is CASSRTYSNTEAFF. CDR3 DNA sequence: TGTGCCAGCAGCCGGACATACTCGAACACTGAAGCTTTCTTT.

The rearrangement uses TRBV5-1 and TRBJ1-1; D is unclear. Germline loops: CDR1 SGHRS, CDR2 YFSETQ. The ends were cut back, 1 base at V and 2 bases at J, with 12 bases in the middle. This CDR3 region has 15 residues. CDR3 protein: CASSLRLDRNTEAFF. Written as DNA, the CDR3 is TGCGCCAGCAGCTTGCGTCTTGATCGAAACACTGAAGCTTTCTTT.

The rearrangement joins TRBV27 to TRBJ1-4; no definite D call. Germline V gene data show CDR1 as MNHEY and CDR2 as SMNVEV (reference sequence). CDR3 length equals 13 residues. V was trimmed by 1 base and J by 5 bases, leaving 5 bases between them. For the CDR3, the DNA is TGTGCCAGCAGTTTATTGGGGAATGAAAAACTGTTTTTT. It is translated as CASSLLGNEKLFF. Based on the CDR3 plus reference TRBV27 and TRBJ1-4, the full variable domain is EAQVTQNPRYLITVTGKKLTVTCSQNMNHEYMSWYRQDPGLGLRQIYYSMNVEVTDKGDVPEGYKVSRKEKRNFPLILESPSPNQTSLYFCASSLLGNEKLFFGSGTQLSVL.

The chain couples TRBV20-1 to TRBJ1-1, with D unclear. Germline V gives CDR1 DFQATT, CDR2 SNEGSKA (reference sequence). The CDR3 has 11 residues. Trimming removed 7 bases at V and 3 bases at J, with 9 bases between. The CDR3 DNA follows: TGCAGTGTTCCAACGGACACTGAAGCTTTCTTT. Its translation: CSVPTDTEAFF.

The chain combines TRBV7-8 with TRBJ2-3; 13 nucleotides line up with TRBD2. The V gene end was trimmed by 1 base and the J gene end by 2 bases; junction bases not matched to a gene: 6. Per germline, CDR1 SGHVS and CDR2 FQNEAQ. CDR3 size: 18 residues. The CDR3 DNA reads as TGTGCCAGCAGCTTAGGACTGACTAGCGGGGGGTCCACAGATACGCAGTATTTT. Translating gives CASSLGLTSGGSTDTQYF.

The CDR3 region is CASSEWEKLFF. CDR3 bases: TGTGCCAGCAGTGAATGGGAAAAACTGTTTTTT. The rearrangement joins TRBV2 to TRBJ1-4; D unresolved. The CDR3 has 11 amino acids. Trimming left V 2 bases short and J 8 bases short, with 3 bases between. The germline V gene encodes CDR1 SNHLY and CDR2 FYNNEI.

This sequence joins TRBV5-1 and TRBJ2-5; a weak D match, TRBD2 (6 bases). The CDR3 is made up of 15 amino acids. Germline V gives CDR1 SGHRS, CDR2 YFSETQ. The V end was cut by 2 bases, the J end by 3 bases, with 14 bases between. CDR3 in DNA: TGCGCCAGCAGCTTCCATGACGCGGGGAAAGAGACCCAGTACTTC. Amino acid sequence: CASSFHDAGKETQYF.

The V and J genes are TRBV5-8 and TRBJ2-5; 7 bases fit TRBD1. The V gene end was trimmed by 4 bases and the J gene end by 6 bases; junction bases not matched to a gene: 12. The CDR3 is 15 amino acids. In germline, CDR1 is SGHTS, CDR2 YDEGEE. In DNA, the CDR3 is TGTGCCAGCAGCACCGGACAGGTCCCAAGACAGACCCAGTACTTC. Translating it yields CASSTGQVPRQTQYF.

The gene calls are TRBV4-2 and TRBJ2-7, with 8 bases that match TRBD1. This CDR3 contains 14 residues. J lost 5 bases, V lost 3 bases, and 6 bases had no gene match. Germline V gene lookup returns CDR1 LGHNA and CDR2 YNFKEQ. CDR3 DNA: TGTGCCAGCAGCCAGGACAGGACAGGGAACGAGCAGTACTTC. It specifies CASSQDRTGNEQYF.

V and J are TRBV19 and TRBJ1-6; D remains unclear. The V and J ends lost 6 bases and 9 bases respectively, with 9 bases between them. Germline values: CDR1 LNHDA, CDR2 SQIVND (reference sequence). The CDR3 contains 12 residues. CDR3 DNA: TGTGCCAGTAGATCGGGTGTTTCACCCCTCCACTTT. It yields the protein CASRSGVSPLHF.

This chain joins TRBV9 and TRBJ2-7; tentatively, D is TRBD1 or TRBD2 (6 bases each). The V gene lost 3 bases and the J gene lost 0 bases, with 13 bases spanning the gap. In germline, CDR1 is SGDLS, CDR2 YYNGEE. The CDR3 spans 15 residues. CDR3 sequence: CASSGGGLYSYEQYF. CDR3 bases: TGTGCCAGCAGCGGAGGGGGGCTTTACTCCTACGAGCAGTACTTC.